The 8 T cell receptor beta chains presented below share a single source sample, sequenced in a study of cytomegalovirus exposure and HLA in healthy donors. The PCR used 60 Vbeta and 13 Jbeta primers. The table came from immunoSEQ multiplex PCR; TCRdb's copy has only in-frame clones and leaves some out. The table has about 180,000 clones, around 76% seen once. The sequenced material came from PBMCs. The receptors shown here come from a woman in her twenties or thirties in good health and CMV-seropositive.

The genes are TRBV5-1 and TRBJ1-6; the match to TRBD1 covers 8 bases. Germline V gives CDR1 SGHRS, CDR2 YFSETQ. Germline trimming cut 4 bases from V and 9 bases from J; bases unmatched to any gene: 6. The CDR3 covers 14 residues. In nucleotides, the CDR3 is TGCGCCAGCAGCCCCGGGACAGGTGGTTCACCCCTCCACTTT. Amino acid sequence: CASSPGTGGSPLHF.

The gene calls are TRBV29-1 and TRBJ1-2, with unresolved D. Germline CDR1 reads SQVTM; CDR2 reads ANQGSEA. The germline V and J ends were trimmed by 3 bases and 4 bases, with 12 bases remaining between them. CDR3 size: 13 residues. CDR3 residues: CSVDREAGYGYTF. The CDR3 DNA reads TGCAGCGTTGATCGGGAAGCCGGCTATGGCTACACCTTC.

This chain connects TRBV2 to TRBJ1-2; perhaps TRBD1 as D (5 bases). V shed 3 bases and J shed 5 bases, with 10 bases lying between them. Germline assignment: CDR1 SNHLY and CDR2 FYNNEI. The CDR3 has 13 residues. CDR3 DNA sequence: TGTGCCAGCAGTGACAGGGTCGGGTATGGCTACACCTTC. Translation gives CASSDRVGYGYTF.

In DNA form, the CDR3 reads TGTGCCAGCAGCCCTGAGTTGGGAAACACCATATATTTT. Protein: CASSPELGNTIYF. The chain is built from TRBV7-6 and TRBJ1-3; D gene uncertain. The germline gives CDR1 SGHVS, CDR2 FNYEAQ. This CDR3 is built from 13 residues. Trimming took 5 bases from V and 4 from J, leaving 9 bases between them.

The V gene is TRBV9, the J gene TRBJ1-1; possible D gene TRBD1, 5 bases. Germline CDR1 is SGDLS and CDR2 is YYNGEE. CDR3 length: 13 residues. The germline V and J ends were trimmed by 6 bases and 4 bases, with 13 bases remaining between them. This CDR3 reads CASTGRGATEAFF. The DNA of the CDR3 is TGTGCCAGCACGGGGAGGGGTGCCACTGAAGCTTTCTTT.

For this clone: The same CDR3 is also encoded by other DNA sequences in this sample. The chain carries TRBV28 and TRBJ2-1, with TRBD2 matching 15 bases. Trimming at V came to 6 bases and at J to 7 bases, leaving 7 bases not matched to a gene. The CDR3 length is 16 residues. CDR1 is MDHEN, CDR2 SYDVKM, per germline. The CDR3 sequence is CASSPGTSGGKNEQFF. CDR3 sequence (DNA): TGTGCCAGCAGCCCCGGGACTAGCGGGGGGAAAAATGAGCAGTTCTTC. The whole variable domain, remainder taken from reference TRBV28 and TRBJ2-1, is DVKVTQSSRYLVKRTGEKVFLECVQDMDHENMFWYRQDPGLGLRLIYFSYDVKMKEKGDIPEGYSVSREKKERFSLILESASTNQTSMYLCASSPGTSGGKNEQFFGPGTRLTVL.

This clone was detected only a few times. The rearrangement links TRBV5-1 to TRBJ2-5, with 7 positions matching TRBD2. Germline lookup yields CDR1 SGHRS and CDR2 YFSETQ. CDR3 length equals 15 residues. The J segment lost 2 bases and the V segment lost 2 bases, leaving 6 bases of the junction unmatched. The CDR3 DNA sequence: TGCGCCAGCAGCTTAGCGGGGATCCGGCAAGAGACCCAGTACTTC. Translation gives CASSLAGIRQETQYF.

This clone was seen a handful of times. The J gene is TRBJ1-2, the V gene TRBV9; D is undetermined. Germline V gene lookup returns CDR1 SGDLS and CDR2 YYNGEE. Trimming took off 4 bases at V and 1 base at J, with 11 bases between the two ends. The CDR3 spans 14 residues. CDR3 nucleotides: TGTGCCAGCAGCTTTCGAGTCTGTAACTATGGCTACACCTTC. Amino acid sequence: CASSFRVCNYGYTF.